The 4 T cell receptor beta chains reported below all come from one sample, sequenced in a study of blood T cell repertoires in COVID-19. Sequencing used immunoSEQ multiplex PCR; TCRdb keeps in-frame clones, though not all of them. The table lists hundreds of thousands of clones, roughly 90% of them singletons. What was sequenced was peripheral blood. These receptors were collected from a woman aged 25 to 39 with COVID-19, enrolled during active disease.

The chain recombines TRBV14 with TRBJ1-1; D not certain. The germline gives CDR1 SGHDN, CDR2 FVKESK. The CDR3 totals 13 residues. V was shortened by 3 bases and J by 4 bases, with 9 bases between the two germline ends. The chain's CDR3 is CASSQQVRTEAFF. Written as DNA, the CDR3 is TGTGCCAGCAGCCAGCAGGTACGCACTGAAGCTTTCTTT.

V is TRBV7-8 and J is TRBJ1-4; 7 bases are a match to TRBD1. The CDR3 is made up of 14 amino acids. V dropped 3 bases and J dropped 6; count of bases not matched to a gene: 4. CDR1 SGHVS and CDR2 FQNEAQ come from the germline V gene. Written as DNA, the CDR3 is TGTGCCAGCAGCTTCGGGGACAGAGATGAAAAACTGTTTTTT. Translating gives CASSFGDRDEKLFF.

This chain joins TRBV9 and TRBJ2-1; TRBD2 agrees at 9 bases. Looked up from germline, CDR1 is SGDLS and CDR2 is YYNGEE. The CDR3 is made up of 14 amino acids. V lost 3 bases to trimming and J lost 9 bases; unmatched junction nucleotides: 7. CDR3 region: CASSGSGSDGEQFF. The CDR3 bases are TGTGCCAGCAGCGGTAGCGGGAGCGATGGTGAGCAGTTCTTC.

This chain links TRBV5-1 with TRBJ1-1, with 7 bases aligning to TRBD1. The CDR3 extends over 13 amino acids. CDR1 and CDR2 from the germline V gene are SGHRS and YFSETQ. V was clipped by 3 bases and J by 8 bases; unmatched bases: 7. CDR3 DNA: TGCGCCAGCAGCTCCGACAGGGAGTCAGAAGCTTTCTTT. Its translation is CASSSDRESEAFF.